A single sample gave rise to the 16 T cell receptor beta chains below, sequenced in a study of shared clonotypes between healthy human individuals. TCRdb's table, derived via immunoSEQ multiplex PCR, lists solely in-frame clones and lacks some. The sample has 2,500,000 or so clones, 92% seen once. Source material: naive CD4+ T cells from PBMCs. The subset was: CD45RA+ positively selected. The receptors here all came from a man aged 18-30 years in good health. Some clones in this sample may be carry-over from other donors' samples.

The CDR3 region has the DNA TGTGCCAGCAGCTCTCACCTACTAGCGGGAGGGCCCACAGATACGCAGTATTTT. Amino acid sequence: CASSSHLLAGGPTDTQYF. This chain uses TRBV7-3 with TRBJ2-3, with TRBD2 matching 13 bases. Trimming cost V 4 bases and J 2 bases; bases outside gene matches: 9. The CDR3 length is 18 residues. Germline lookup yields CDR1 SGHTA and CDR2 FQGTGA.

The J gene is TRBJ2-1, the V gene TRBV4-2, with 7 positions matching TRBD2. Looked up from germline, CDR1 is LGHNA and CDR2 is YNFKEQ. V lost 0 bases and J lost 4; bases outside the gene matches: 6. This CDR3 spans 16 amino acids. The CDR3 spells CASSQDLAGVYNEQFF. The CDR3 DNA reads as TGTGCCAGCAGCCAAGATTTGGCGGGGGTTTACAATGAGCAGTTCTTC.

V gene TRBV5-1 combines with J gene TRBJ1-4; no clear D gene. CDR1 SGHRS and CDR2 YFSETQ come from the germline V gene. The CDR3 covers 15 residues. The V and J ends lost 2 bases and 8 bases respectively, with 16 bases between them. This CDR3 reads CASSLDTGVGEKLFF. The DNA of the CDR3 is TGCGCCAGCAGCTTAGATACGGGAGTGGGAGAAAAACTGTTTTTT. The full variable domain, in which reference TRBV5-1 and TRBJ1-4 provide the parts outside the CDR3, is KAGVTQTPRYLIKTRGQQVTLSCSPISGHRSVSWYQQTPGQGLQFLFEYFSETQRNKGNFPGRFSGRQFSNSRSEMNVSTLELGDSALYLCASSLDTGVGEKLFFGSGTQLSVL.

This chain joins TRBV18 and TRBJ2-2, with a possible D match to TRBD1 (5 bases). Trimming took 8 bases from V and 0 from J, leaving 16 bases between them. Germline V gene sequence: CDR1 KGHSH, CDR2 LQKENI. CDR3 length equals 16 residues. In DNA, the CDR3 is TGTGCCAGCCCGATCGACAGTTCTACGAACACCGGGGAGCTGTTTTTT. As protein: CASPIDSSTNTGELFF.

The genes are TRBV7-3 and TRBJ2-6; D possibly uses TRBD1 or TRBD2 (5 bases each). The V end lost 5 bases, the J end lost 2 bases, and 10 bases lay between the germline ends. In germline, CDR1 is SGHTA, CDR2 FQGTGA. The CDR3 totals 15 residues. The CDR3 sequence: CASSPGTPGANVLTF. DNA of the CDR3: TGTGCCAGCAGCCCAGGGACGCCTGGGGCCAACGTCCTGACTTTC.

The J gene is TRBJ2-7, the V gene TRBV7-7; 8 bases align to TRBD1. Germline CDR1 reads SSHAT; CDR2 reads FNYEAQ (reference sequence). There are 15 residues in the CDR3. J gave up 9 bases and V 5 bases, and 15 bases lay outside the gene matches. DNA of the CDR3: TGTGCCAGCAGCCCGGGGATAGGACAGGGCGCACTGCAGTACTTC. Translating gives CASSPGIGQGALQYF.

The rearrangement joins TRBV2 to TRBJ1-2, with D hard to call. CDR3 length equals 15 residues. CDR1 SNHLY and CDR2 FYNNEI come from the germline V gene. V lost 3 bases and J 2 bases, leaving 13 bases between the germline ends. CDR3 sequence: CASSDGGVRNYGYTF. The DNA for the CDR3 is TGTGCCAGCAGTGATGGTGGGGTGCGGAACTATGGCTACACCTTC.

Of note for this clone: One junction end does not reproduce the germline sequence, and a read error may be involved. The chain joins TRBV4-2 to TRBJ2-7; 7 bases are shared with TRBD1. CDR1 and CDR2 (germline): LGHNA, YNFKEQ. This CDR3 contains 12 residues. CDR3 protein: CASSQTTGPQDF. CDR3 DNA: TGTGCCAGCAGCCAAACGACAGGGCCTCAAGACTTC.

The genes are TRBV9 and TRBJ1-2; no firm D call. CDR1 is SGDLS and CDR2 is YYNGEE in the germline V gene. This CDR3 region has 16 residues. V lost 3 bases, J lost 6 bases, and 21 bases lay in between. The CDR3 protein is CASSADGPQAPNGYTF. The CDR3, as DNA: TGTGCCAGCAGCGCGGACGGTCCCCAAGCCCCTAATGGCTACACCTTC.

The V gene is TRBV5-1, the J gene TRBJ1-4; no clear D. Germline-derived CDR1 and CDR2 are SGHRS and YFSETQ. V lost 0 bases to trimming and J lost 8 bases, with 17 bases between them. The CDR3 is 16 amino acids. The CDR3 sequence is CASSLDSSNIEEKLFF. The CDR3 nucleotides read TGCGCCAGCAGCTTGGATTCGTCTAATATCGAAGAAAAACTGTTTTTT.

Of note for this clone: Other DNA sequences in the sample encode the same CDR3. The chain links TRBV5-1 to TRBJ2-1; 7 bases are shared with TRBD2. The CDR3 consists of 15 residues. With 0 bases clipped from V and 2 bases from J, the junction kept 2 bases outside the gene matches. Germline CDR1 is SGHRS and CDR2 is YFSETQ. CDR3 in DNA: TGCGCCAGCAGCTTGGGAGCGGGACCCTACAATGAGCAGTTCTTC. This sequence encodes CASSLGAGPYNEQFF.

The CDR3 loop is CASSSHLSGGNTGELFF. DNA of the CDR3: TGTGCCAGCAGCTCCCATCTTAGCGGGGGGAACACCGGGGAGCTGTTTTTT. The genes are TRBV11-2 and TRBJ2-2; TRBD2 aligns across 9 bases. The germline gives CDR1 SGHAT, CDR2 FQNNGV. V shed 4 bases and J 1 base; nucleotides not matched to a gene: 7. The CDR3 is 17 amino acids.

This chain links TRBV30 with TRBJ1-6; D remains unclear. Per germline, CDR1 GTSNPN and CDR2 SVGIG (reference sequence). V lost 1 base and J lost 0, with 13 bases in between. The CDR3 extends over 17 amino acids. The CDR3 loop reads CAWSGRVISSYNSPLHF. The CDR3 DNA sequence: TGTGCCTGGAGTGGTAGGGTCATCAGCTCCTATAATTCACCCCTCCACTTT.

V gene TRBV11-2 combines with J gene TRBJ2-7; 11 nucleotides line up with TRBD1. V lost 4 bases, J lost 6 bases, and 8 bases stayed unmatched. The CDR3 is 15 amino acids. Germline CDR1 is SGHAT and CDR2 is FQNNGV. The CDR3 sequence is CASSSPGTGGIEQYF. In nucleotides, the CDR3 is TGTGCCAGCAGCTCTCCCGGGACAGGGGGGATCGAGCAGTACTTC.

The rearrangement uses TRBV7-2 and TRBJ1-2, with D possibly matching TRBD1 (5 bases). Germline V gene lookup returns CDR1 SGHTA and CDR2 FQGNSA. The CDR3 loop spans 15 amino acids. The V end was cut by 2 bases, the J end by 5 bases, with 15 bases between. As DNA, the CDR3 is TGTGCCAGCAGCTTAATCGGGACGGACCTATATGGCTACACCTTC. Translation: CASSLIGTDLYGYTF.

The V call is TRBV9, the J call TRBJ2-7; perhaps D is TRBD1 or TRBD2 (5 bases each). This CDR3 spans 17 amino acids. Per germline, CDR1 SGDLS and CDR2 YYNGEE. Trimming stripped 4 bases from V and 3 bases from J, with 23 bases between. CDR3 loop: CASSLDPVGTDHYEQYF. The CDR3 DNA follows: TGTGCCAGCAGCCTTGACCCGGTTGGGACCGACCACTACGAGCAGTACTTC.